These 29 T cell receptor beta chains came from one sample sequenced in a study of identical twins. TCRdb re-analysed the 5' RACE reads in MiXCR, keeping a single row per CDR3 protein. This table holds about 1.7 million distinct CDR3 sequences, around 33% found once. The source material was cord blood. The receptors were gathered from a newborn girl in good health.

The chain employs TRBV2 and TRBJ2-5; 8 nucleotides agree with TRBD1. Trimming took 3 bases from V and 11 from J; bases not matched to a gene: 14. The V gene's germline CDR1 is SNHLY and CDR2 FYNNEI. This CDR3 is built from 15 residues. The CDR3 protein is CASSEEAGGYNEQYF. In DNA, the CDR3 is TGTGCCAGCAGTGAGGAAGCAGGGGGCTACAATGAGCAGTACTTC.

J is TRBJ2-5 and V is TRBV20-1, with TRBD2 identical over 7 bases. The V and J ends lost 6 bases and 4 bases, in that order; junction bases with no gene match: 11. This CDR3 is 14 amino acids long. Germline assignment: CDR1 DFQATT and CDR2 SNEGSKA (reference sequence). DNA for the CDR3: TGCAGTGCCAGGGAGGGTATTAGTATAGAGACCCAGTACTTC. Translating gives CSAREGISIETQYF.

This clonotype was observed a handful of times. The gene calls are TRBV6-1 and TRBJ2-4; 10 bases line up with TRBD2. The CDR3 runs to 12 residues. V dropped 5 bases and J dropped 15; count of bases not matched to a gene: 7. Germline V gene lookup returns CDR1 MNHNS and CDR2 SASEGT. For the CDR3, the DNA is TGTGCCAGCAGTCCGGGACTAGCGTCGATGTACTTC. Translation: CASSPGLASMYF.

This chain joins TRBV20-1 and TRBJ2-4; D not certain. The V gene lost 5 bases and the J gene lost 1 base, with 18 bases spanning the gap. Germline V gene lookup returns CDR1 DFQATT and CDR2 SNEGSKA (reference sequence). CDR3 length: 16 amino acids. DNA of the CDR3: TGCAGTGCTCTTCCCCGAAGGGTGGAGGCCAAAAACATTCAGTACTTC. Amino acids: CSALPRRVEAKNIQYF.

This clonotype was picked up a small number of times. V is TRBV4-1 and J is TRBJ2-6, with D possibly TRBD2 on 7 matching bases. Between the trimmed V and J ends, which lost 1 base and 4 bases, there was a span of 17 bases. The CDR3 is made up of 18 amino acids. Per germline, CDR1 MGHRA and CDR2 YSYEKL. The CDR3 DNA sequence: TGCGCCAGCAGCCAAGCCCTAGGGGGGGGTTACGGGGCCAACGTCCTGACTTTC. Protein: CASSQALGGGYGANVLTF.

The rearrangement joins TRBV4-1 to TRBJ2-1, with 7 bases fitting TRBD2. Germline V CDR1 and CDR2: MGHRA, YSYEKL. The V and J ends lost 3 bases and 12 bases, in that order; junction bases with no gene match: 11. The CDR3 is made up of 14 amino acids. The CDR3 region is CASSHLTGGRWQFF. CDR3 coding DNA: TGCGCCAGCAGCCACCTCACGGGAGGAAGGTGGCAGTTCTTC.

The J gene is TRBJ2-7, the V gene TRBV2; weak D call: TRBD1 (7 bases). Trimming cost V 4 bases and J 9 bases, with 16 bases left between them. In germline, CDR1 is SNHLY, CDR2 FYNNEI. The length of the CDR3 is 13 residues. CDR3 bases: TGTGCCAGCAGTGGTCCAGGGGGGATTGGGCAGTACTTC. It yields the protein CASSGPGGIGQYF.

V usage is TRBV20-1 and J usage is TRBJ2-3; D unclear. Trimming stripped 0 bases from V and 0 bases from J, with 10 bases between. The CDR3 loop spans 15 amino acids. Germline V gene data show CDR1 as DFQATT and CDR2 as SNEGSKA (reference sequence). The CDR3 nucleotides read TGCAGTGCTAGAGATTGGAAGTGGAGCACAGATACGCAGTATTTT. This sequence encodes CSARDWKWSTDTQYF.

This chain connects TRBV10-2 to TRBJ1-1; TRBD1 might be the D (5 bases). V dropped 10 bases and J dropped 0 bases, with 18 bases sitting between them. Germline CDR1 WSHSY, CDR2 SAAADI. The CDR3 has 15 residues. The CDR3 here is CAKWTGGAVNTEAFF. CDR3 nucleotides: TGCGCCAAGTGGACTGGCGGGGCTGTGAACACTGAAGCTTTCTTT.

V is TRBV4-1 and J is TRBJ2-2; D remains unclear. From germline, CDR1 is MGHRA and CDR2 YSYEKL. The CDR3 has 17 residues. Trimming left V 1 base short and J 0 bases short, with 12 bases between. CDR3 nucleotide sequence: TGCGCCAGCAGCCAAGTTCAGAGACTGACGAACACCGGGGAGCTGTTTTTT. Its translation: CASSQVQRLTNTGELFF.

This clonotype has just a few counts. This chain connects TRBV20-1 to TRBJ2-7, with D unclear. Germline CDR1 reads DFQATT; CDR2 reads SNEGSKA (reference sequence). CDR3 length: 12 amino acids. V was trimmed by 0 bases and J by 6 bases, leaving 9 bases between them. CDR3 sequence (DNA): TGCAGTGCTAGAGATCCTAGTGGCGAGCAGTACTTC. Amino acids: CSARDPSGEQYF.

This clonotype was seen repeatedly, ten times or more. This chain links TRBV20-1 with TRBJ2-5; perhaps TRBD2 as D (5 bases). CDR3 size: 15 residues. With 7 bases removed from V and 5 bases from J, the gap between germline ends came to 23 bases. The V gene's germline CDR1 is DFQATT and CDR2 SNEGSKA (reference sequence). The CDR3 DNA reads TGCAGTGTCCCCCCCCCTGATACTAGTTTCGAGACCCAGTACTTC. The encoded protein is CSVPPPDTSFETQYF.

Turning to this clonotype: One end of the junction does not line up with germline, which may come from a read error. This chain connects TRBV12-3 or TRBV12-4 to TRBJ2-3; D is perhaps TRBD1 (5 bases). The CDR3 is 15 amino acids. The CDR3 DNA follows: TGTGCCAGCAGTTTAAACCCACATGGGGCAGATATGCAGTATTTT. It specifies CASSLNPHGADMQYF.

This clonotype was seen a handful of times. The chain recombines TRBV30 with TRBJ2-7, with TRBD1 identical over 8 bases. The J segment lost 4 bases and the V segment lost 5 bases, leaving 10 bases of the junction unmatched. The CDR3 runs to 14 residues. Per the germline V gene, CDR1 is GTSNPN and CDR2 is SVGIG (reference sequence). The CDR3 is CAWRGRGLLYEQYF. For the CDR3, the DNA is TGTGCCTGGCGCGGCAGGGGGCTCCTTTACGAGCAGTACTTC.

The CDR3 sequence is CASILTSGSSDEQFF. The CDR3 region has the DNA TGCGCCAGCATCCTGACTAGCGGGAGCTCGGATGAGCAGTTCTTC. This rearrangement joins TRBV5-1 to TRBJ2-1, with TRBD2 matching 12 bases. CDR1 SGHRS and CDR2 YFSETQ come from the germline V gene. The V segment lost 6 bases and the J segment 8 bases; nucleotides outside the gene matches: 9. CDR3 length: 15 amino acids.

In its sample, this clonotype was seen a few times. The CDR3 nucleotides read TGCGCCAGCAGCCAAATGCAGGGAGGTAATTCACCCCTCCACTTT. Its protein product is CASSQMQGGNSPLHF. V is TRBV4-1 and J is TRBJ1-6; D may be TRBD1 (5 bases). The CDR3 consists of 15 residues. V lost 2 bases and J lost 6, with 11 bases in between. Germline V gene lookup returns CDR1 MGHRA and CDR2 YSYEKL.

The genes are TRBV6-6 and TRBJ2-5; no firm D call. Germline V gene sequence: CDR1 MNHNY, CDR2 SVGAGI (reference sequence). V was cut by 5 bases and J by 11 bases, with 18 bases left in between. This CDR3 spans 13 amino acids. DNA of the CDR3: TGTGCCAGCAGTCTCCTCGGAGATAATGAGCAGTACTTC. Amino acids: CASSLLGDNEQYF.

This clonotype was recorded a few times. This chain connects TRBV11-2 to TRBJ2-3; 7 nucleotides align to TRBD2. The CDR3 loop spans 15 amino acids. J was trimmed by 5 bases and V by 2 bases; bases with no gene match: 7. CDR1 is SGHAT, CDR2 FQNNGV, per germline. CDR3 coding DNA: TGTGCCAGCAGCTTATGGGCGGGAGTGGGAGATACGCAGTATTTT. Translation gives CASSLWAGVGDTQYF.

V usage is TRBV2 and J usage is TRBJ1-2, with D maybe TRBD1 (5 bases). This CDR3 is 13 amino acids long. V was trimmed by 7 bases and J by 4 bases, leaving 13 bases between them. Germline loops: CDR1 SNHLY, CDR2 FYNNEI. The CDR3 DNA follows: TGTGCCAGCATGTCGGGGACCACCTATGGCTACACCTTC. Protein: CASMSGTTYGYTF.

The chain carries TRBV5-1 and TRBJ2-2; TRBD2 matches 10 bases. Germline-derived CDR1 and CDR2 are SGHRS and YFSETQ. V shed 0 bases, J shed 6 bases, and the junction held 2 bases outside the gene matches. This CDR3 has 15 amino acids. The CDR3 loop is CASSLVLAGSGELFF. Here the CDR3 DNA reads TGCGCCAGCAGCTTGGTACTAGCGGGATCCGGGGAGCTGTTTTTT.

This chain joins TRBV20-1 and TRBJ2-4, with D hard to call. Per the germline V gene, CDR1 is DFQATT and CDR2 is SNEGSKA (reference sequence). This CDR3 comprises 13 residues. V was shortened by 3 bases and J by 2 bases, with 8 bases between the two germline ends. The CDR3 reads CSASGQTKNIQYF. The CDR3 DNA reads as TGCAGTGCTAGCGGGCAAACCAAAAACATTCAGTACTTC.

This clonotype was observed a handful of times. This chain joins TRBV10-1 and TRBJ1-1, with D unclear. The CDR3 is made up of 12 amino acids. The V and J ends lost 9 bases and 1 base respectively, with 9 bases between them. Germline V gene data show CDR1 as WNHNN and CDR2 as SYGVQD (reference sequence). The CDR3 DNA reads TGCGCCAGTGGACGGCCGAACACTGAAGCTTTCTTT. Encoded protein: CASGRPNTEAFF.

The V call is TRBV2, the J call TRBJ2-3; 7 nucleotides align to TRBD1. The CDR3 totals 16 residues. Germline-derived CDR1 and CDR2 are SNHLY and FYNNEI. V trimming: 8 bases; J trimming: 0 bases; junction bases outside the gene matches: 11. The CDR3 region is CASGLQGPLSTDTQYF. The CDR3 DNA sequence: TGTGCCAGCGGATTACAGGGGCCGCTTAGCACAGATACGCAGTATTTT.

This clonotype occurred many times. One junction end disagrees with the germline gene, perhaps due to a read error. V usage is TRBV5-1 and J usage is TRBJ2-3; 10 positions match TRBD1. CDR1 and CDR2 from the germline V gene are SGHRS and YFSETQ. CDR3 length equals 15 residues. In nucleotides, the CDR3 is TGTGCCAGCAGCCCCGGGACAGGGGGCACAGATACGCAGTATTTT. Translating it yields CASSPGTGGTDTQYF.

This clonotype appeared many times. The CDR3: CASSEGRQPQHF. As DNA, the CDR3 is TGTGCCAGCAGTGAGGGACGTCAGCCCCAGCATTTT. The V and J genes are TRBV6-1 and TRBJ1-5; possible D gene TRBD1, 5 bases. The CDR3 totals 12 residues. V shed 3 bases and J shed 6 bases, with 6 bases lying between them. CDR1 and CDR2 from the germline V gene are MNHNS and SASEGT.

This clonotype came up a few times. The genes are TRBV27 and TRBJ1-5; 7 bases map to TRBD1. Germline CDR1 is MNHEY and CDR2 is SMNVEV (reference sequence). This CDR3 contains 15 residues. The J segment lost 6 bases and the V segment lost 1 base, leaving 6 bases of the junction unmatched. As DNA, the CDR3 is TGTGCCAGCAGTTTATTCCGACAGGGCGGTCAGCCCCAGCATTTT. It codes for CASSLFRQGGQPQHF.

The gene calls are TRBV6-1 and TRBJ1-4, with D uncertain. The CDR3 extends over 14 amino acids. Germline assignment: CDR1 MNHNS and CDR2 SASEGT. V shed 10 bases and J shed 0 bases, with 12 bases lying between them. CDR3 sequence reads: CATRRATTNEKLFF. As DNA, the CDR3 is TGTGCCACCAGGCGCGCCACAACTAATGAAAAACTGTTTTTT.

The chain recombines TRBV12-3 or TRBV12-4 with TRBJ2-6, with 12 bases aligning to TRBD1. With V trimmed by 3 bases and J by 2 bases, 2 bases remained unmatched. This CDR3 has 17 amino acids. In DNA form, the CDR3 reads TGTGCCAGCAGTTTTGGGACAGGGGGCGCTGGGGCCAACGTCCTGACTTTC. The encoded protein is CASSFGTGGAGANVLTF.

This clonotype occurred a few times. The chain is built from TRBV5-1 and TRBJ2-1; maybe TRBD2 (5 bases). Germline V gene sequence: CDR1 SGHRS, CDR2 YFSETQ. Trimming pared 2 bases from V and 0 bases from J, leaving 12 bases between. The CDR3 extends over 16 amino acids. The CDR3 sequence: CASSLILGVSYNEQFF. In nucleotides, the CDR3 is TGCGCCAGCAGCTTAATTTTGGGAGTCTCCTACAATGAGCAGTTCTTC.